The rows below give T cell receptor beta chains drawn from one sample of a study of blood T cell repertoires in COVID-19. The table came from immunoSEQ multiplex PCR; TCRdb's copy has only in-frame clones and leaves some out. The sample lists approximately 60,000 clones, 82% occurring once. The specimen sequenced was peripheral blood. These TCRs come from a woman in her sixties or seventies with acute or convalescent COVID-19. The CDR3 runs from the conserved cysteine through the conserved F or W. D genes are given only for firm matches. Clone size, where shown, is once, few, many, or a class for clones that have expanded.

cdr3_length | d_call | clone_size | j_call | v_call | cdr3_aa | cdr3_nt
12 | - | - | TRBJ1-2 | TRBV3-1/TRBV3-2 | CASSPGDYGYTF | TGTGCCAGCAGCCCCGGGGACTATGGCTACACCTTC
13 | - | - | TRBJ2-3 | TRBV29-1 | CSAATARTDTQYF | TGCAGCGCAGCGACGGCGAGGACAGATACGCAGTATTTT
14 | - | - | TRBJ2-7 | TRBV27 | CASSLFFSVLEQYF | TGTGCCAGCAGTTTATTCTTTTCAGTCTTAGAGCAGTACTTC
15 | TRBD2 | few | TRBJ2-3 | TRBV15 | CATSRESGGADTQYF | TGTGCCACCAGCAGAGAAAGCGGGGGGGCCGATACGCAGTATTTT
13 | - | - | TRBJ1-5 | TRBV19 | CASSPDWNQPQHF | TGTGCCAGTAGCCCGGACTGGAATCAGCCCCAGCATTTT
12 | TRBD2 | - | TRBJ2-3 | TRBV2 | CASTGLGDTQYF | TGTGCCAGTACGGGACTAGGAGATACGCAGTATTTT
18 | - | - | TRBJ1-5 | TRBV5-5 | CASSRPGHPRYSNQPQHF | TGTGCCAGCAGTCGGCCGGGACACCCGCGGTATAGCAATCAGCCCCAGCATTTT
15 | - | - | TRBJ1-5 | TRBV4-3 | CASSQVADSNQPQHF | TGCGCCAGCAGCCAAGTAGCGGATTCTAATCAGCCCCAGCATTTT
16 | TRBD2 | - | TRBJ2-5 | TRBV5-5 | CASSLVRAGGQETQYF | TGTGCCAGCAGCTTGGTTCGAGCGGGGGGGCAAGAGACCCAGTACTTC
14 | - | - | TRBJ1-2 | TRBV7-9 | CASSPAITGYGYTF | TGTGCCAGCAGCCCGGCCATTACGGGCTATGGCTACACCTTC
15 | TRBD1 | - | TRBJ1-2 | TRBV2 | CASSEARTGDSGYTF | TGTGCCAGCAGTGAGGCCAGGACAGGGGACAGTGGCTACACCTTC
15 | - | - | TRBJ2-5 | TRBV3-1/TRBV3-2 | CASSPSGGGGETQYF | TGTGCCAGCAGCCCGAGTGGCGGGGGCGGGGAGACCCAGTACTTC
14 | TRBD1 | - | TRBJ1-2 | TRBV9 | CASSPGTGNYGYTF | TGTGCCAGCAGCCCTGGGACAGGGAACTATGGCTACACCTTC
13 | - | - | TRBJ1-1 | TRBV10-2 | CASSRRGGTEAFF | TGCGCCAGCAGTCGAAGAGGTGGGACTGAAGCTTTCTTT